This TCR beta chain was sequenced during a study of shared clonotypes between healthy human individuals. TCRdb's table, derived via immunoSEQ multiplex PCR, lists solely in-frame clones and lacks some. Among fewer than 3 million clones listed, less than 95% were seen once. The V end lost 2 bases, the J end lost 7 bases, and 13 bases lay between the germline ends. The CDR3 runs 13 residues. Germline-derived CDR1 and CDR2 are SGHKS and YYEKEE (reference sequence). What was sequenced was naive CD4+ T cells from PBMCs. The subset denotes: CD45RA+ positively selected. The chain joins TRBV5-5 to TRBJ2-7; maybe TRBD2 (5 bases). The receptor was isolated from a man younger than 30 in good health. Some clones in this sample may be carry-over from other donors' samples. CDR3 sequence (DNA): TGTGCCAGCAGCTTTGGCGGGCGGCAGGAGCAGTACTTC. Translating gives CASSFGGRQEQYF.